The source of this TCR beta chain is a study of blood T cell repertoires in COVID-19. Looking at the study overall: Spain, Italy and the United States supplied samples that represented acute and convalescent COVID-19.

Germline V gene lookup returns CDR1 MNHEY and CDR2 SVGAGI. CDR3 size: 16 residues. The V and J ends lost 0 bases and 5 bases respectively, with 14 bases between them. This study enrolled people aged roughly 18 to 100 from about two dozen US geographic areas. As processed by the authors: The assay estimated nucleated cells by amplifying reference gene primers. The data were produced by immunoSEQ multiplex PCR, yet TCRdb's version contains in-frame clones alone and is incomplete. V and J calls plus clone size are reproduced from that table; the DNA served to infer D and trimming. Of some 200,000 clones listed, under 90% are singletons.

What was sequenced was PBMCs or T cells enriched from blood (not recorded which). The V and J genes are TRBV6-5 and TRBJ2-1; weak D call: TRBD2 (5 bases). The TCR sequence derives from a woman between 45 and 65 years old with acute COVID-19. In DNA, the CDR3 is TGTGCCAGCAGTTACTCGGGTCTGGGAGATCACAATGAGCAGTTCTTC. Protein product: CASSYSGLGDHNEQFF.